A selection of T cell receptor beta chains follows, all from one sample in a study of cytotoxic CD8 clonotypes in ibrutinib-treated CLL. The assay was immunoSEQ multiplex PCR, and TCRdb's table has in-frame clones only and misses some. The sample records more than 200,000 clones, under 75% being singletons. Sequencing was performed on PBMCs, taken after 24 months of ibrutinib treatment. The receptors here all came from a human donor with chronic lymphocytic leukemia. The CDR3 runs from the conserved cysteine through the conserved F or W. Each record gives: J gene, V gene, clone size, D gene, CDR3 DNA, CDR3 protein. D genes are given only for firm matches. Size is omitted from some rows. Given values are once, few, many or a class for expanded clones.

TRBJ2-7 | TRBV27 | . | . | TGTGCCAGCAGTTACGGGACCCCTGTCTACGAGCAGTACTTC | CASSYGTPVYEQYF
TRBJ1-5 | TRBV27 | few | TRBD1 | TGTGCCAGCAGTTTGGACAGGGATCAGCCCCAGCATTTT | CASSLDRDQPQHF
TRBJ2-7 | TRBV18 | few | . | TGTGCCAGCTCACCTTCGACAGGATCCTACCGGGGGGCCTACGAGCAGTACTTC | CASSPSTGSYRGAYEQYF
TRBJ2-7 | TRBV27 | . | TRBD1 | TGTGCCAGCAGTCCCTCGGACAGGGATTCCTACGAGCAGTACTTC | CASSPSDRDSYEQYF
TRBJ2-3 | TRBV27 | . | TRBD2 | TGTGCCAGCAGTTTGTGGGGGGGGTCAGATACGCAGTATTTT | CASSLWGGSDTQYF
TRBJ2-4 | TRBV6-5 | . | . | TGTGCCAGCAGTTACTCGTACGGGGAAGGAAACATTCAGTACTTC | CASSYSYGEGNIQYF
TRBJ2-3 | TRBV30 | . | . | TGTGCCTGGACCGTCGGAGGGCGAAACACAGATACGCAGTATTTT | CAWTVGGRNTDTQYF
TRBJ1-5 | TRBV9 | . | TRBD1 | TGTGCCAGCAGCGTAGACTGGACAGGATTACAGCCCCAGCATTTT | CASSVDWTGLQPQHF
TRBJ1-5 | TRBV7-3 | . | . | TGTGCCAGCAGCTTAACGGCAGATCAGCCCCAGCATTTT | CASSLTADQPQHF
TRBJ2-2 | TRBV28 | . | . | TGTGCCAGCACCCTAAACAGGGTCAATGCCGGGGAGCTGTTTTTT | CASTLNRVNAGELFF
TRBJ2-1 | TRBV7-8 | . | TRBD1 | TGTGCCAGCAGCTGGACAGGGAATGAGCAGTTCTTC | CASSWTGNEQFF
TRBJ1-5 | TRBV2 | . | . | TGTGCCAGCAAATTGGACAGTAGGCTGCCCCAGCATTTT | CASKLDSRLPQHF
TRBJ1-4 | TRBV4-1 | . | . | TGCGCCAGCAGCCAAGAACCGGGCACTCGGGAAAAACTGTTTTTT | CASSQEPGTREKLFF
TRBJ2-3 | TRBV27 | . | TRBD2 | TGTGCCAGCAGTCATTTACTAGCGGGAGGTGTAACAGATACGCAGTATTTT | CASSHLLAGGVTDTQYF
TRBJ2-2 | TRBV27 | . | . | TGTGCCAGCAGAAGACTAGACGGGTACGCCGGGGAGCTGTTTTTT | CASRRLDGYAGELFF
TRBJ1-2 | TRBV7-2 | few | TRBD1 | TGTGCCAGCAGCCTTAGACAGGGCCAGCGGGGCTACACCTTC | CASSLRQGQRGYTF
TRBJ2-1 | TRBV20-1 | . | TRBD2 | TGCAGTGCACTGGGAGGGGAGCAGTTCTTC | CSALGGEQFF
TRBJ2-1 | TRBV15 | once | TRBD2 | TGTGCCACCAGCAGAGGGGGACTAGCGGGAGTACAGCAGTTCTTC | CATSRGGLAGVQQFF
TRBJ1-2 | TRBV7-8 | few | . | TGTGCCAGCAGCGGGCGGGGGCTCTATGGCTACACCTTC | CASSGRGLYGYTF
TRBJ2-3 | TRBV7-9 | . | . | TGTGCCAGCAGCCGGAGCAAGACCCGAACCAGGTCGACAGATACGCAGTATTTT | CASSRSKTRTRSTDTQYF
TRBJ2-1 | TRBV29-1 | . | TRBD2 | TGCAGCGTTGAAGGGACTAGCGGATCCTACAATGAGCAGTTCTTC | CSVEGTSGSYNEQFF
TRBJ2-7 | TRBV25-1 | few | . | TGTGCCAGCAGTGTGCGAGGGTACGAGCAGTACTTC | CASSVRGYEQYF
TRBJ2-2 | TRBV7-3 | . | TRBD2 | TGTGCCAGCAGCTTCCAGACTAGCGGGGAGGCGGACACCGGGGAGCTGTTTTTT | CASSFQTSGEADTGELFF
TRBJ1-2 | TRBV7-9 | . | . | TGTGCCAGCAGCCTAGGAGAGGTCTGGGTAACTCGTGGCTACACCTTC | CASSLGEVWVTRGYTF
TRBJ2-5 | TRBV19 | . | . | TGTGCCAGTAGTATTGGGTATCAGGGGTGGCAAGAGACCCAGTACTTC | CASSIGYQGWQETQYF
TRBJ1-5 | TRBV7-9 | . | . | TGTGCCAGCAGCTCGGACGTTTATAGCAATCAGCCCCAGCATTTT | CASSSDVYSNQPQHF
TRBJ2-2 | TRBV7-8 | . | TRBD2 | TGTGCCAGCAGCTTGCAGGGGGGACTATCCGGGACTAGCGTGACCGGGGAGCTGTTTTTT | CASSLQGGLSGTSVTGELFF
TRBJ2-3 | TRBV9 | . | . | TGTGCCAGCAGCGTAGGGGGCGGGCGCACAGATACGCAGTATTTT | CASSVGGGRTDTQYF
TRBJ1-4 | TRBV14 | few | . | TGTGCCAGCAGCCAAGAGAGGCTCCCGAGTAGTAGACTGTTTTTT | CASSQERLPSSRLFF
TRBJ1-1 | TRBV19 | few | TRBD1 | TGTGCCAGTAGCCCCCTGGCCCACACCAGGGGGGGTGAAGCTTTCTTT | CASSPLAHTRGGEAFF
TRBJ1-2 | TRBV28 | . | . | TGTGCCAGCAGTTTCATGGACGAGTCTTCCTATGGCTACACCTTC | CASSFMDESSYGYTF
TRBJ1-1 | TRBV27 | few | TRBD1 | TGTGCCAGCACTCCCCCGCGGGACAGGGGGAGGAACACTGAAGCTTTCTTT | CASTPPRDRGRNTEAFF
TRBJ2-7 | TRBV11-3 | . | TRBD2 | TGTGCCAGCAGCCCAGTAGCGGGCTACGAGCAGTACTTC | CASSPVAGYEQYF
TRBJ1-2 | TRBV7-9 | once | TRBD1 | TGTGCCAGCAGCCTCCCGGGGAGGGGGACAGGGGACTATAGCTATGGCTACACCTTC | CASSLPGRGTGDYSYGYTF
TRBJ2-2 | TRBV2 | . | . | TGTGCCAGCAGTGTCGGACCCCGAGGCACCGGGGAGCTGTTTTTT | CASSVGPRGTGELFF
TRBJ1-1 | TRBV30 | . | . | TGTGCCTGGACCTTCTCTTTAGGGGTCACTGAAGCTTTCTTT | CAWTFSLGVTEAFF
TRBJ2-7 | TRBV7-2 | . | . | TGTGCCAGCATCGAGGGCATTTCCTACGAGCAGTACTTC | CASIEGISYEQYF
TRBJ2-2 | TRBV28 | . | . | TGTGCCAGCAGTCTTATGAGTATCGGGGAGCTGTTTTTT | CASSLMSIGELFF
TRBJ1-2 | TRBV28 | . | . | TGTGCCAGCAGTAGTGGGGGGTCCGACTATGGCTACACCTTC | CASSSGGSDYGYTF
TRBJ2-2 | TRBV9 | once | . | TGTGCCAGCAGCCCCTCGTCCGGGGCGGGCGGGGAGCTGTTTTTT | CASSPSSGAGGELFF
TRBJ2-2 | TRBV5-1 | . | . | TGCGCCAGCAGCTCCCACAGGACACTCACCGGGGAGCTGTTTTTT | CASSSHRTLTGELFF
TRBJ1-4 | TRBV5-1 | . | . | TGCGCCAGCAGCTTAGGGACAAGCCTTAATGAAAAACTGTTTTTT | CASSLGTSLNEKLFF
TRBJ2-7 | TRBV25-1 | . | TRBD2 | TGTGCCAGCAGTGAACCCGGACTAGCGGGACACGAGCAGTACTTC | CASSEPGLAGHEQYF
TRBJ2-7 | TRBV9 | . | TRBD1 | TGTGCCAGCAGCGTTACCGGACAGGGGGAGGAGGAGCAGTACTTC | CASSVTGQGEEEQYF
TRBJ2-7 | TRBV27 | few | . | TGTGCCAGCAGTCTTGTTGGACATAACTACGAGCAGTACTTC | CASSLVGHNYEQYF
TRBJ2-5 | TRBV14 | few | TRBD2 | TGTGCCAGCAGTCGCAAGAATAGCGGGAGTTTTGGGGAGACCCAGTACTTC | CASSRKNSGSFGETQYF
TRBJ2-7 | TRBV28 | . | TRBD2 | TGTGCCAGCAGGACTAGCGGGCCATACGAGCAGTACTTC | CASRTSGPYEQYF